This T cell receptor (beta chain) was sequenced in a study of vaccination and CD4 T cells after COVID-19 (dated by TCRdb to 2022 to 2024). Background for the entire study: SARS-CoV-2 positivity had been established in the convalescent patients by nasal swab PCR, and mild disease was recorded in several of these patients and severe disease in one. In the convalescent cohort there were six males and four females, among whom were two Hispanic individuals, seven Caucasians, two Asians and one multiracial person. Post-COVID blood samples from convalescent patients were collected a median of roughly 100 days after diagnosis, with a range of 35 to 161 days. Control cultures used a CEFX viral epitope pool as positive control, an HIV-1 Nef peptide pool as negative control, or no peptide. In over 8 COVID-19 convalescent patients and a handful of infection-naive healthy vaccine recipients, researchers compared the spike-specific CD4+ TCR repertoire from before mRNA vaccination with the repertoire from after. Participants received two doses of either the Pfizer-BioNTech BNT162b2 vaccine (n=8) or the Moderna mRNA-1273 vaccine (n=2). Post-vaccine blood samples were collected a median of approximately eleven weeks after the second vaccine dose, ranging from about 13 to 250 days. Culture stimuli were overlapping spike peptide pools from SARS-CoV-2 and from the common cold coronaviruses HCoV-NL63, HCoV-OC43 and HCoV-229E. Broad study findings and their caveats: The median count of SARS-CoV-2-reactive clonotypes went up from approximately 22 after infection to a few dozen after vaccination, although the change was not significant. The number of convalescent patients in the study was relatively small, and the study did not examine early timepoints following natural infection. In convalescent patients, nearly all vaccine-specific clones (304 of 307) were found to be mono-reactive for SARS-CoV-2 spike rather than cross-reactive with common cold coronaviruses. In convalescent patients, a median roughly 83% of post-vaccine SARS-CoV-2-reactive clones were detected only after vaccination, and vaccine-specific priming was suggested by this finding.

CDR1 and CDR2 are drawn from the germline V gene (reference sequence): SEHNR, FQNEAQ. Trimming takes 5 bases from V and 4 bases from J, and the germline ends sit 18 bases apart. Taken from cysteine to phenylalanine, the CDR3 has 15 residues. Only the CDR3 DNA stays, 45 bases, in frame from base 1. Explained via the paper, the treatment or condition label denotes: approximately 10-day PBMC culture with coronavirus spike peptide pools or control peptides (ViraFEST assay). The study used the ViraFEST assay, which expanded antigen-specific T cells with peptide pools and then identified expanded clonotypes by TCR sequencing. The convalescent patients' positive SARS-CoV-2 PCR tests were from March to December 2020, which was before the Alpha, Beta and Delta variants emerged in the United States. Each well held around 1.9 million PBMCs cultured with roughly 10 ug/ml peptide pools in IMDM containing 5% human AB serum and 7.5 to 10 IU/ml IL-2. Half of the culture medium was replaced with fresh IL-2-containing medium on days 3 and 7. CD4+ T cells were isolated after approximately 10 days of culture through negative selection using the EasySep CD4+ T cell isolation kit. Ficoll-Paque Plus gradient centrifugation was used to isolate PBMCs from whole blood, and the isolated PBMCs were then either used fresh or cryopreserved at -140C. Each culture condition was generally run in triplicate wells.

This clonotype was counted once. No cognate antigen has been identified for it. Base quality data are lacking; no much larger clone is found one base away. A single read makes a weak case. The library was built by means of PCR. At the Johns Hopkins FTIC core, DNA from the cultured CD4+ T cells underwent TCR sequencing with the Oncomine TCR Beta short-read assay. Genomic DNA was extracted from the cultured CD4+ T cells with the QIAamp micro DNA kit. Oncomine TCR Beta libraries made from cultured CD4+ T cells were pooled using unique dual indexes and sequenced on an Illumina iSeq 100. The original pipeline was this. Non-productive sequences were filtered out, and CDR3s that did not start with C, did not end with F or W, or were shorter than 7 amino acids were discarded. Antigen-specific clonotypes were identified using the MANAFEST web application through comparison of peptide-stimulated wells with reference and other culture wells. An FDR below 0.05, an odds ratio above 5, and a productive frequency above 0.1% in at least two of three replicate wells were required for clones to be considered positive. A clonotype was classed as cross-reactive if the clonotype showed significant expansion both in SARS-CoV-2 spike wells and in at least one common cold coronavirus spike condition. Similarity between CDR3 sequences was evaluated in R version 3.6.1 using Levenshtein distances (stringdist) and unrooted phylogenetic trees (ape). TCRdb ran its own pipeline on the public reads, namely fastp trimming at Q25 and MiXCR clone calling, and kept in-frame beta chains. Duplicate CDR3 protein sequences are folded into a single record with the most common DNA and genes. These V and J calls derive from TCRdb rather than the authors' analysis. In this sample the table shows about 15,000 distinct CDR3 sequences, about 55% of which occur a single time. The ten largest clones add up to around 4.4% of the sample.

The input for sequencing was CD4+ T cells from blood, cultured in vitro, taken before SARS-CoV-2 vaccination. The sequence was obtained from a human donor who had recovered from COVID-19. The chain was built from TRBV7-9 and TRBJ2-7; the D gene assignment is ambiguous. Here the CDR3 is given as CASSILTLSVYEQYF. The nucleotides are TGTGCCAGCAGCATACTGACGCTATCTGTTTACGAGCAGTACTTC. The entire variable domain, with the stretches around the CDR3 drawn from the reference TRBV7-9 and TRBJ2-7 proteins, is DTGVSQNPRHKITKRGQNVTFRCDPISEHNRLYWYRQTLGQGPEFLTYFQNEAQLEKSRLLSDRFSAERPKGSFSTLEIQRTEQGDSAMYLCASSILTLSVYEQYFGPGTRLTVT.